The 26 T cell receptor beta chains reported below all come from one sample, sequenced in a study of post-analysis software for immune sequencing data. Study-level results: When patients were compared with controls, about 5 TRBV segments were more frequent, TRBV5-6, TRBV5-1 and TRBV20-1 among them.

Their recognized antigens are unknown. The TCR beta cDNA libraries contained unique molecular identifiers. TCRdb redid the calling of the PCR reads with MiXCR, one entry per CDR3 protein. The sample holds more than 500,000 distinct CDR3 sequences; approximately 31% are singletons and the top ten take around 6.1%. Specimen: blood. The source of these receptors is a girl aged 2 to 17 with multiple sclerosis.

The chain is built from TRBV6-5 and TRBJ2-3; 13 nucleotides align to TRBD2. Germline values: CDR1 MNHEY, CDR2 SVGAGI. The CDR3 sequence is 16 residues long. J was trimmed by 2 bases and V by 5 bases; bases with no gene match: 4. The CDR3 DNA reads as TGTGCCAGCAGTCCCGGGACTAGCGGGATCACAGATACGCAGTATTTT. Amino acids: CASSPGTSGITDTQYF.

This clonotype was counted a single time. The CDR3 region has the DNA TGCGCCAGCAGCCAAGCGGTGAATCAGCCCCAGCATTTT. Translated: CASSQAVNQPQHF. This rearrangement joins TRBV4-1 to TRBJ1-5, with D unresolved. With 1 base removed from V and 4 bases from J, the gap between germline ends came to 5 bases. CDR1 is MGHRA and CDR2 is YSYEKL in the germline V gene. The CDR3 spans 13 residues.

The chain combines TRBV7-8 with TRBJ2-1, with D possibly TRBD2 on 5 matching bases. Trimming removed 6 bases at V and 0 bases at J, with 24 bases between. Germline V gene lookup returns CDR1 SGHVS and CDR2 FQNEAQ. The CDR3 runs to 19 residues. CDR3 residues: CASRLEGGRILSSYNEQFF. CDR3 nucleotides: TGTGCCAGCAGACTAGAGGGTGGGAGAATTCTCAGCTCCTACAATGAGCAGTTCTTC.

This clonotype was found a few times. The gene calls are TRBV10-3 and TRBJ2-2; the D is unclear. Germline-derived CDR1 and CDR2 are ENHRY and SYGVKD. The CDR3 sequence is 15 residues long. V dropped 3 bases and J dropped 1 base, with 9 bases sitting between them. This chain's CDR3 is CAISDLRMNTGELFF. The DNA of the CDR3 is TGTGCCATCAGTGATCTAAGGATGAACACCGGGGAGCTGTTTTTT.

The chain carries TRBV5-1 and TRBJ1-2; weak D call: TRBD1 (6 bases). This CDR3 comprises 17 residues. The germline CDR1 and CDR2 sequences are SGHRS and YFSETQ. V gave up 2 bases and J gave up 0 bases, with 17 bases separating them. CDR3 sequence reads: CASSFELGGQANYGYTF. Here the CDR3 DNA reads TGCGCCAGCAGCTTTGAGTTAGGGGGACAAGCTAACTATGGCTACACCTTC.

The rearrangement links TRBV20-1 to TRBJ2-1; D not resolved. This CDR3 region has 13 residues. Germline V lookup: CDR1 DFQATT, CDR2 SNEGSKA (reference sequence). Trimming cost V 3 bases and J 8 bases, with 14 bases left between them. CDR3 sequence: CSARPDSSYEQFF. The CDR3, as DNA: TGCAGTGCTAGGCCCGACTCGTCCTATGAGCAGTTCTTC.

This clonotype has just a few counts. This chain's CDR3 is CASSLGGGSGPEQYF. The DNA for the CDR3 is TGTGCCAGCAGCTTAGGGGGGGGATCGGGTCCCGAGCAGTACTTC. The chain has TRBV7-2 and TRBJ2-7; TRBD2 matches 7 bases. The V gene end was trimmed by 1 base and the J gene end by 6 bases; junction bases not matched to a gene: 9. CDR3 length: 15 residues. The V gene's germline CDR1 is SGHTA and CDR2 FQGNSA.

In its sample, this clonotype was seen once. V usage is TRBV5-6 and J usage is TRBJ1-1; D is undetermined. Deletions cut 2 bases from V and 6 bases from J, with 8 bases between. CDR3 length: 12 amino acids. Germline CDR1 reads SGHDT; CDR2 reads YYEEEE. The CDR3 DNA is TGTGCCAGCAGCTTCTCCAGGTCTGAAGCTTTCTTT. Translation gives CASSFSRSEAFF. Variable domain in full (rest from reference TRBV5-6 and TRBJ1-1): DAGVTQSPTHLIKTRGQQVTLRCSPKSGHDTVSWYQQALGQGPQFIFQYYEEEERQRGNFPDRFSGHQFPNYSSELNVNALLLGDSALYLCASSFSRSEAFFGQGTRLTVV.

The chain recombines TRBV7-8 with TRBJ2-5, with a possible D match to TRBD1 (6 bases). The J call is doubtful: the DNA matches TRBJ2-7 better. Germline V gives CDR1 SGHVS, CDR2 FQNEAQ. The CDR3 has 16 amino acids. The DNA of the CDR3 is TGTGCCAGCAGCTTAGATCCTTCAGGGGAGATAGGCGAGCAGTACTTC. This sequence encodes CASSLDPSGEIGEQYF.

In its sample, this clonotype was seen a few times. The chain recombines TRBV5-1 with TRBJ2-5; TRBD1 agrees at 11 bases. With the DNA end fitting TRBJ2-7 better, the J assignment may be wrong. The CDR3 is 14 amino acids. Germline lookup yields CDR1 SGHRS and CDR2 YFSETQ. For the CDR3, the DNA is TGCGCCAGCAGCGGGACAGGGGGAATATACGAGCAGTACTTC. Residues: CASSGTGGIYEQYF.

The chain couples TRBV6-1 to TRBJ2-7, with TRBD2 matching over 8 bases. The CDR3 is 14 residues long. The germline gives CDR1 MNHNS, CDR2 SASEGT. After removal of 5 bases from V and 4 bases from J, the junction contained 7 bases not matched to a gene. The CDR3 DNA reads TGTGCCAGCAGTCGTCTAGCGGGTTTATACGAGCAGTACTTC. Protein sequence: CASSRLAGLYEQYF.

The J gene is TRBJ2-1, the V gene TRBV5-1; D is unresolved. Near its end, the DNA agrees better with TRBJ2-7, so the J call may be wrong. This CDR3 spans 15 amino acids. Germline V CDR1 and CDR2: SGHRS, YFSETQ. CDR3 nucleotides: TGCGCCAGCAGCCCGGAGCAGAGCTCCTACAATGAGCAGTACTTC. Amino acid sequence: CASSPEQSSYNEQYF.

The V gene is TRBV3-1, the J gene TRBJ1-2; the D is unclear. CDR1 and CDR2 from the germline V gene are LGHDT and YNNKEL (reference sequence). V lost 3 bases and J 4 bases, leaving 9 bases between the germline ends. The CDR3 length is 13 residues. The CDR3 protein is CASSHRLSYGYTF. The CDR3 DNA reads TGTGCCAGCAGCCACCGTTTGTCCTATGGCTACACCTTC.

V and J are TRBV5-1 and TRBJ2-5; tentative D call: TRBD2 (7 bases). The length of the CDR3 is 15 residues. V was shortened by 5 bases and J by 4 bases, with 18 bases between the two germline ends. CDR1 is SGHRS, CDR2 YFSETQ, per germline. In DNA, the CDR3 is TGCGCCAGCAGGAACGGGGGGCGCGAAGGAGAGACCCAGTACTTC. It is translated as CASRNGGREGETQYF.

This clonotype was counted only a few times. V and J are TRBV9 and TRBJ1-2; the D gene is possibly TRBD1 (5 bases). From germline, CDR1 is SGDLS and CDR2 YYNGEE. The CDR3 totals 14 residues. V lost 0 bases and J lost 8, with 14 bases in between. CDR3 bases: TGTGCCAGCAGCGTAGAATCCCTTTCAGGGGGCTACACCTTC. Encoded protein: CASSVESLSGGYTF.

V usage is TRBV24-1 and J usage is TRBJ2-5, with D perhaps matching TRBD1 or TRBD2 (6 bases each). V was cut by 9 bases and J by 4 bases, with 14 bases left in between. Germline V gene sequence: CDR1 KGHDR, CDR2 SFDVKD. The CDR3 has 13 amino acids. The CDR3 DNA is TGTGCCACCGGGGGGCAGGGGACAGAGACCCAGTACTTC. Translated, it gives CATGGQGTETQYF.

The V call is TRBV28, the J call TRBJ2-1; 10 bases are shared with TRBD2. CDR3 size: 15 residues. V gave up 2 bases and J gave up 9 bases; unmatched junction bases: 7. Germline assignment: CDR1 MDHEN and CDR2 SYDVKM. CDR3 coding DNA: TGTGCCAGCAGTTTAACTAGCGGGGCTTTCAGTGAGCAGTTCTTC. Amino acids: CASSLTSGAFSEQFF. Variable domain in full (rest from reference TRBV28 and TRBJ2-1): DVKVTQSSRYLVKRTGEKVFLECVQDMDHENMFWYRQDPGLGLRLIYFSYDVKMKEKGDIPEGYSVSREKKERFSLILESASTNQTSMYLCASSLTSGAFSEQFFGPGTRLTVL.

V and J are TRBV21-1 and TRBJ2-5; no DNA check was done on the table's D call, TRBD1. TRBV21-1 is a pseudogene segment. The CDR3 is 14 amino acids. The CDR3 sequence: CASSKVWGTETQYF. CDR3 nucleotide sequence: TGTGCCAGCAGCAAAGTTTGGGGGACGGAGACCCAGTACTTC.

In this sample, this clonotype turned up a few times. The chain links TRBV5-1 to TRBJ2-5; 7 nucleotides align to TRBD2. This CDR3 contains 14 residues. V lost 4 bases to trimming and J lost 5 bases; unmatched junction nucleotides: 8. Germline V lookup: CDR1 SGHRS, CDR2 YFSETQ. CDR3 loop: CASSPSLASETQYF. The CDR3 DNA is TGCGCCAGCAGCCCCTCACTAGCGTCGGAGACCCAGTACTTC.

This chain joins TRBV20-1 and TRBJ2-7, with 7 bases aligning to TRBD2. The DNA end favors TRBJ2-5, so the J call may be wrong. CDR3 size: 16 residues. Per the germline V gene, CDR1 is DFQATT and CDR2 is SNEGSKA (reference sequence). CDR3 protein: CSANGARGSKRETQYF. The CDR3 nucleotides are TGCAGTGCAAATGGGGCGCGGGGGTCGAAAAGAGAGACCCAGTACTTC.

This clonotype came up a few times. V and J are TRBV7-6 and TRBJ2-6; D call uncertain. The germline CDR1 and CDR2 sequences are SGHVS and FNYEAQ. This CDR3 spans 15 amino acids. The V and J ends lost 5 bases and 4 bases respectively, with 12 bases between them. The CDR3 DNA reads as TGTGCCAGCAGCCTTCTCCTATGGGGGGCCAACGTCCTGACTTTC. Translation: CASSLLLWGANVLTF.

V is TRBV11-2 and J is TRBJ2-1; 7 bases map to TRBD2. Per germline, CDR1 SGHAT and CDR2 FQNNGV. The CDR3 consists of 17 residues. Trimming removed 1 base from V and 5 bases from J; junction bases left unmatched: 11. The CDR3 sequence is CASSLGPWAGENNEQFF. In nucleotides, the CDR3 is TGTGCCAGCAGCTTAGGCCCTTGGGCGGGGGAGAACAATGAGCAGTTCTTC.

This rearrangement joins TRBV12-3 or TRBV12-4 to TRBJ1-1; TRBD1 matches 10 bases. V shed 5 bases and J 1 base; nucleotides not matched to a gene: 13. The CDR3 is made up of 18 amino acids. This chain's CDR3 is CASSRITGTGASNTEAFF. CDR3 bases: TGTGCCAGCAGTCGCATAACCGGGACAGGGGCATCGAACACTGAAGCTTTCTTT.

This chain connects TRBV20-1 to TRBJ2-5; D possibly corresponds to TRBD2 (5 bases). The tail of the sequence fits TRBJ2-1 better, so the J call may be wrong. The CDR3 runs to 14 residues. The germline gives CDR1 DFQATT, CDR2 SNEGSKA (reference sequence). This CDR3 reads CSALRPGYQETQFF. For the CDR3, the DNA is TGCAGTGCCCTTCGCCCGGGGTACCAAGAGACCCAGTTCTTC.

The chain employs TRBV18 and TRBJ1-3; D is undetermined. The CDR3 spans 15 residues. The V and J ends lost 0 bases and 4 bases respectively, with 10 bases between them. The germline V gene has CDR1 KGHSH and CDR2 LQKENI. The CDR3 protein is CASSPPYTQGNTIYF. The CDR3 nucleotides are TGTGCCAGCTCACCACCCTACACACAAGGAAACACCATATATTTT.

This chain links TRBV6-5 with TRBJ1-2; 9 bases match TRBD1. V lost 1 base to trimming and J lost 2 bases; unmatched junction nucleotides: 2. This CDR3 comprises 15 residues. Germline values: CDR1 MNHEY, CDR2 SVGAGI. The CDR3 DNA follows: TGTGCCAGCAGTTACTTGGGGACAGGGAACTATGGCTACACCTTC. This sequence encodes CASSYLGTGNYGYTF.